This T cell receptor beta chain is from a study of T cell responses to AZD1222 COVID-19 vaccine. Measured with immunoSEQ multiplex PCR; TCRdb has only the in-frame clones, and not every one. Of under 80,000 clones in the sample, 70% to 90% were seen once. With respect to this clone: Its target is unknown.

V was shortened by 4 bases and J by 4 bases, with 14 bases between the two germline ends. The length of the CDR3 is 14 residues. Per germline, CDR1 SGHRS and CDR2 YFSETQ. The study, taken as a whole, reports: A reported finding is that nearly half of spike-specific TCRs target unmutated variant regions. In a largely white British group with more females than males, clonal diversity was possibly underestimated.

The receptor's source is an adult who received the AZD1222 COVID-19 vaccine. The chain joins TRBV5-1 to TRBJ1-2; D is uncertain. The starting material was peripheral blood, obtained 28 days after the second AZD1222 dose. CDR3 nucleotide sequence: TGCGCCAGCAGCGCGGGATCGTCTTTCTATGGCTACACCTTC. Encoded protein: CASSAGSSFYGYTF.